These T cell receptor beta chains were read from a single sample in a study of T cell repertoires in cytomegalovirus infection. TCRdb recomputed calls from the reads with MiXCR, one row per CDR3 protein. The sample lists hundreds of thousands of distinct CDR3 sequences, around 24% occurring once. The sequencing input was CD8+ T cells from PBMCs. The receptor set was obtained from a human donor in good health (CMV status not recorded). Some clones in this sample may be carry-over from other donors' samples. CDR3s include the opening cysteine and the closing phenylalanine or tryptophan. D genes are given only for firm matches. Some rows have no size entry. The others give once, few or many, or a class for an expanded clone.

TRBV28	TRBJ1-2	NA	few	CASSRPGAGPNYGYTF	TGTGCCAGCAGCCGCCCTGGGGCAGGGCCTAACTATGGCTACACCTTC
TRBV20-1	TRBJ2-1	NA	NA	CSARGQGTNNEQFF	TGCAGTGCCAGAGGCCAGGGGACGAACAATGAGCAGTTCTTC
TRBV14	TRBJ2-7	NA	few	CASSRPGSGAYHEQYF	TGTGCCAGCAGCCGCCCGGGTAGCGGAGCATACCACGAGCAGTACTTC
TRBV12-3/TRBV12-4	TRBJ2-3	NA	few	CASSLGPISDTQYF	TGTGCCAGCAGCCTCGGGCCCATATCAGATACGCAGTATTTT
TRBV5-6	TRBJ1-1	NA	NA	CANSLGFGGDTEAFF	TGTGCCAACAGCTTGGGGTTTGGAGGGGACACTGAAGCTTTCTTT
TRBV19	TRBJ2-1	TRBD2	NA	CANSRSGLASDEQFF	TGTGCCAATAGTAGATCGGGACTAGCTTCCGATGAGCAGTTCTTC
TRBV29-1	TRBJ1-2	NA	NA	CSAGPGSYGYTF	TGCAGCGCCGGACCGGGTTCTTATGGCTACACCTTC
TRBV6-2/TRBV6-3	TRBJ1-1	NA	NA	CASSLGQSEAFF	TGTGCCAGCAGCCTCGGACAGAGTGAAGCTTTCTTT
TRBV27	TRBJ2-1	NA	few	CASSLNPLGNEQFF	TGTGCCAGCAGCTTAAACCCCCTTGGGAATGAGCAGTTCTTC
TRBV27	TRBJ2-3	TRBD2	few	CASSFVFSGGEDTQYF	TGTGCCAGCAGTTTCGTTTTCAGCGGGGGGGAAGATACGCAGTATTTT
TRBV2	TRBJ2-2	NA	NA	CASSDPRVGPYTNTGELFF	TGTGCCAGCAGTGACCCAAGGGTTGGGCCTTATACGAACACCGGGGAGCTGTTTTTT
TRBV4-1	TRBJ2-6	NA	NA	CTCSQVTGANVLTF	TGCACCTGCAGCCAAGTTACTGGGGCCAACGTCCTGACTTTC
TRBV29-1	TRBJ1-1	NA	NA	CSVEHPAEYGAFF	TGCAGCGTTGAACACCCGGCTGAGTATGGAGCTTTCTTT
TRBV7-2	TRBJ2-4	NA	many	CASSVTGIAKNIQYF	TGTGCCAGCAGCGTAACAGGGATAGCCAAAAACATTCAGTACTTC
TRBV20-1	TRBJ1-1	NA	NA	CSARDLAGTEAFF	TGCAGTGCTAGAGATCTCGCGGGAACTGAAGCTTTCTTT
TRBV7-9	TRBJ2-6	TRBD1	NA	CASRWTGGLSSGANVLTF	TGTGCCAGCAGGTGGACAGGGGGCTTATCGTCTGGGGCCAACGTCCTGACTTTC
TRBV6-5	TRBJ2-2	NA	once	CASSYSTVAGELFF	TGTGCCAGCAGTTACTCAACAGTTGCCGGGGAGCTGTTTTTT
TRBV29-1	TRBJ2-6	NA	NA	CSVEDLVGSRRSGANVLTF	TGCAGCGTTGAAGATCTGGTGGGGAGTCGACGGTCTGGGGCCAACGTCCTGACTTTC
TRBV28	TRBJ2-5	NA	many	CASSFNYKTQYF	TGTGCCAGCAGTTTCAACTATAAGACCCAGTACTTC
TRBV12-3/TRBV12-4	TRBJ2-1	NA	NA	CASSSPPGLIDEQFF	TGTGCCAGCAGTTCCCCTCCGGGGTTAATCGATGAGCAGTTCTTC
TRBV2	TRBJ1-1	TRBD1	few	CASRLTGGETEAFF	TGTGCCAGCAGGTTGACAGGGGGTGAGACTGAAGCTTTCTTT
TRBV7-8	TRBJ2-4	NA	NA	CASSIFQENIQYF	TGTGCCAGCAGCATATTCCAGGAAAACATTCAGTACTTC
TRBV6-6	TRBJ1-1	TRBD1	NA	CASSYSYRTGGDTEAFF	TGTGCCAGCAGTTACTCGTATCGAACAGGGGGAGACACTGAAGCTTTCTTT
TRBV19	TRBJ2-1	NA	NA	CASTMGGGGDEQFF	TGTGCCAGTACCATGGGTGGGGGAGGTGATGAGCAGTTCTTC
TRBV24-1	TRBJ2-1	NA	few	CATSGGGNEQFF	TGTGCCACCAGTGGTGGGGGGAATGAGCAGTTCTTC
TRBV7-3	TRBJ2-3	TRBD2	NA	CASSLASGGLSSTDTQYF	TGTGCCAGCAGCCTGGCTAGCGGGGGGCTTTCTAGCACAGATACGCAGTATTTT
TRBV2	TRBJ2-4	NA	NA	CASFEGKNIQYF	TGTGCCAGCTTCGAAGGCAAAAACATTCAGTACTTC
TRBV7-2	TRBJ2-7	NA	many	CASSPPRTRPYEQYF	TGTGCCAGCAGCCCACCCCGGACAAGGCCCTACGAGCAGTACTTC
TRBV7-8	TRBJ1-5	NA	many	CASSFWGGPDNQPQHF	TGTGCCAGCAGCTTCTGGGGGGGCCCGGACAATCAGCCCCAGCATTTT
TRBV28	TRBJ2-3	TRBD1	few	CASSHRTGTDKGPADTQYF	TGTGCCAGCAGCCACCGCACCGGGACAGATAAAGGGCCTGCGGATACGCAGTATTTT
TRBV5-5	TRBJ1-4	TRBD1	few	CASSLQGEATNEKLFF	TGTGCCAGCAGCTTACAGGGGGAGGCAACTAATGAAAAACTGTTTTTT
TRBV15	TRBJ1-5	NA	few	CATSRDRGRNQPQHF	TGTGCCACCAGCAGAGACCGGGGGAGAAATCAGCCCCAGCATTTT
TRBV7-9	TRBJ2-3	NA	NA	CASSSPRVGRSLSDTQYF	TGTGCCAGCAGCTCCCCACGGGTTGGACGGTCCCTTTCGGATACGCAGTATTTT
TRBV6-2/TRBV6-3	TRBJ2-1	NA	NA	CASSPLGVIPYNEQFF	TGTGCCAGCAGTCCGCTCGGGGTCATCCCCTACAATGAGCAGTTCTTC
TRBV7-9	TRBJ1-1	NA	many	CASREGRAEAFF	TGTGCCAGCAGAGAGGGTAGGGCTGAAGCTTTCTTT
TRBV19	TRBJ2-1	TRBD2	NA	CASSYRTSDDNEQFF	TGTGCCAGTAGTTACCGGACTAGCGACGACAATGAGCAGTTCTTC
TRBV6-6	TRBJ2-1	TRBD1	few	CASSPRPGQGDNEQFF	TGTGCCAGCAGTCCCAGACCGGGACAGGGGGACAATGAGCAGTTCTTC
TRBV2	TRBJ2-6	NA	once	CASSEAWSGLGAKVLTF	TGTGCCAGCAGTGAAGCGTGGAGCGGCCTCGGGGCCAAAGTCCTGACTTTC
TRBV5-1	TRBJ1-2	NA	NA	CASSLGPGRLDYGYTF	TGCGCCAGCAGCTTGGGGCCAGGGAGATTGGACTATGGCTACACCTTC
TRBV28	TRBJ2-5	NA	many	CASREGDETQYF	TGTGCCAGCAGAGAAGGGGACGAGACCCAGTACTTC
TRBV6-8	TRBJ2-1	TRBD2	NA	CASSLSGGDANEQFF	TGTGCCAGCAGTCTTAGCGGGGGGGACGCCAATGAGCAGTTCTTC
TRBV28	TRBJ2-4	NA	NA	CASGRDTLAKNIQYF	TGTGCCAGCGGCCGGGACACCCTAGCCAAAAACATTCAGTACTTC
TRBV11-2	TRBJ2-3	TRBD2	NA	CASSFGLVGSDTQYF	TGTGCCAGCAGCTTCGGACTAGTGGGGTCAGATACGCAGTATTTT